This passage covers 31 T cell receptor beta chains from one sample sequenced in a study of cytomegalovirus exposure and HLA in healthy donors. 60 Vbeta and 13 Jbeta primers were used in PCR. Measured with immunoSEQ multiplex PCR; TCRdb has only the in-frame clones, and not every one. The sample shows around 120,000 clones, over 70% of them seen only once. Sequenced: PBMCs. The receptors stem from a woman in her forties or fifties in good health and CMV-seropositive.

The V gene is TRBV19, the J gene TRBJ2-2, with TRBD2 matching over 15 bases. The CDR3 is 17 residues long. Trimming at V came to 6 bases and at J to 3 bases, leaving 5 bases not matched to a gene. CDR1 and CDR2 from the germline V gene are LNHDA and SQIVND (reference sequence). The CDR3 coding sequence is TGTGCCAGTAGCGGACTAGCGGGAGGGCTCGACACCGGGGAGCTGTTTTTT. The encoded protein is CASSGLAGGLDTGELFF.

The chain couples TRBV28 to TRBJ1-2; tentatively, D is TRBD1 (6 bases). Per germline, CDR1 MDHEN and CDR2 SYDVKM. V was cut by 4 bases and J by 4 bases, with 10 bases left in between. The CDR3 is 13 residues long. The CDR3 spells CASSSGTPYGYTF. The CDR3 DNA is TGTGCCAGCAGTTCCGGGACACCCTATGGCTACACCTTC.

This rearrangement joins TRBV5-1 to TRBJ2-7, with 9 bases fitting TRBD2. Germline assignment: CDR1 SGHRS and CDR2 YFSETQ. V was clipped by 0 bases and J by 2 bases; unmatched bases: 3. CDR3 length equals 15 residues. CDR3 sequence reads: CASSLDASGAYEQYF. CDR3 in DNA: TGCGCCAGCAGCTTGGACGCTAGCGGGGCCTACGAGCAGTACTTC.

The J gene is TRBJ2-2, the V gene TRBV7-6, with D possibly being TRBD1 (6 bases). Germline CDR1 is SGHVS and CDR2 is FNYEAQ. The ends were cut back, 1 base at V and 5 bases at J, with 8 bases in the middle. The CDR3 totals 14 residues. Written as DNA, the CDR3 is TGTGCCAGCAGCTTAGACAGGGCTACCGGGGAGCTGTTTTTT. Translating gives CASSLDRATGELFF. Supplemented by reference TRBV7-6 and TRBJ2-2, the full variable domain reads GAGVSQSPRYKVTKRGQDVALRCDPISGHVSLYWYRQALGQGPEFLTYFNYEAQQDKSGLPNDRFSAERPEGSISTLTIQRTEQRDSAMYRCASSLDRATGELFFGEGSRLTVL.

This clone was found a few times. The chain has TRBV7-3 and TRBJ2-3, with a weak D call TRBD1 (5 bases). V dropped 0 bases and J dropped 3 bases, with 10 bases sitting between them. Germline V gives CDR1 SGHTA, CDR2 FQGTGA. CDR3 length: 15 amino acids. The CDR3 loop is CASSLTGQGTDTQYF. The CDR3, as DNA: TGTGCCAGCAGCTTAACGGGGCAGGGTACAGATACGCAGTATTTT.

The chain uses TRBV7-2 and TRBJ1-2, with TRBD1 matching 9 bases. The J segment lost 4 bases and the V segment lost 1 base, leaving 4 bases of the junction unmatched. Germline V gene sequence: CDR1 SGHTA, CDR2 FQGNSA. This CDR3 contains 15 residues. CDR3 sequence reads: CASSLGTGDGYGYTF. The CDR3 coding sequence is TGTGCCAGCAGCTTAGGGACAGGGGATGGCTATGGCTACACCTTC.

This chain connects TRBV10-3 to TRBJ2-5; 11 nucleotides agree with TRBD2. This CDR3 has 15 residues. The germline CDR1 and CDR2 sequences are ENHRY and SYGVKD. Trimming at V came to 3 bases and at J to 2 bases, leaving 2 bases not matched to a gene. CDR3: CAISDRTSGQETQYF. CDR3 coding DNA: TGTGCCATCAGTGATAGGACTAGCGGGCAAGAGACCCAGTACTTC.

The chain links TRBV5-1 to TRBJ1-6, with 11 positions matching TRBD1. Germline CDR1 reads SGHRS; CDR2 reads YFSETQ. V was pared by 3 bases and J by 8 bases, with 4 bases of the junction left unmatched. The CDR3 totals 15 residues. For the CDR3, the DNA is TGCGCCAGCAGCTATTCGGGACAGGGGGATTCACCCCTCCACTTT. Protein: CASSYSGQGDSPLHF.

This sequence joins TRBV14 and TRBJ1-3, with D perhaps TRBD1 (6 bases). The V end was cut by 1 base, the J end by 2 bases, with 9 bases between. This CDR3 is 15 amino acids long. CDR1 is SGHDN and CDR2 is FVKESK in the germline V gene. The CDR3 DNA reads TGTGCCAGCAGCCAAGTGCAGGGGACTGGAAACACCATATATTTT. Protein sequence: CASSQVQGTGNTIYF.

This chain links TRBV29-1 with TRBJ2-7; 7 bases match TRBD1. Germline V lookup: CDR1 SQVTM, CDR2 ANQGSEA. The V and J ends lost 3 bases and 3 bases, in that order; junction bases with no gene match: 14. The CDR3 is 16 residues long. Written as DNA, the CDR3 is TGCAGCGTTGATCGTGTGGGGTGGACAGGAAGCTACGAGCAGTACTTC. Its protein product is CSVDRVGWTGSYEQYF.

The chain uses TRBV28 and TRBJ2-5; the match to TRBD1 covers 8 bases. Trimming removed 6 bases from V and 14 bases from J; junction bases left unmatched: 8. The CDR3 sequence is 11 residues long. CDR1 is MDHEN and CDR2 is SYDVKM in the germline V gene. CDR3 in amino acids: CASSSDRAPYF. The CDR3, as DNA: TGTGCCAGCAGCTCGGACAGGGCGCCTTACTTC. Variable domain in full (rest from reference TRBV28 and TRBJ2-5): DVKVTQSSRYLVKRTGEKVFLECVQDMDHENMFWYRQDPGLGLRLIYFSYDVKMKEKGDIPEGYSVSREKKERFSLILESASTNQTSMYLCASSSDRAPYFGPGTRLLVL.

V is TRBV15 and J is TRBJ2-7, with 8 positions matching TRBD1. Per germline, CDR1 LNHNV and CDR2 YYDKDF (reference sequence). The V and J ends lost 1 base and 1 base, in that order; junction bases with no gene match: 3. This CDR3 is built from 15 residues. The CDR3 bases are TGTGCCACCAGCAGAGGGACAGGGAGTTCCTACGAGCAGTACTTC. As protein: CATSRGTGSSYEQYF.

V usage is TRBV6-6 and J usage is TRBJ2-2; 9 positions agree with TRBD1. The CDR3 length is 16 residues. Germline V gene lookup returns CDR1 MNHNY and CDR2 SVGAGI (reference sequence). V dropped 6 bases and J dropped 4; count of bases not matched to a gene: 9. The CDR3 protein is CASRQPQGAGTGELFF. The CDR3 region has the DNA TGTGCCAGCAGACAACCACAGGGGGCGGGCACCGGGGAGCTGTTTTTT.

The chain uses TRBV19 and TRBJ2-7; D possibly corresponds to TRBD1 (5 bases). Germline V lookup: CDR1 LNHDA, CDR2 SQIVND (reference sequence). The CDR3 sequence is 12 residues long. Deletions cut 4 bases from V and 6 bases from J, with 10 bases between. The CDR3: CASSKGVGEQYF. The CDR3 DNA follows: TGTGCCAGTAGTAAAGGGGTGGGCGAGCAGTACTTC.

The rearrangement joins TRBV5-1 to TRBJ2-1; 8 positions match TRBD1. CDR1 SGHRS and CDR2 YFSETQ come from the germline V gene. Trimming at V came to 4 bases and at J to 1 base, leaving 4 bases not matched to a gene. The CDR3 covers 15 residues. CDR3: CASSADRGSYNEQFF. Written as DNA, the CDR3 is TGCGCCAGCAGCGCTGACAGGGGTTCCTACAATGAGCAGTTCTTC.

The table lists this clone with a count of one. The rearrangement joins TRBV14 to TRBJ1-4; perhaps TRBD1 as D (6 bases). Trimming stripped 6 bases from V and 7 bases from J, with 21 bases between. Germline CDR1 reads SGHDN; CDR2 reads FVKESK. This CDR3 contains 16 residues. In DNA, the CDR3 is TGTGCCAGCAGTAGAAACGGGGGGACATCTAGTGAAAAACTGTTTTTT. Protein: CASSRNGGTSSEKLFF. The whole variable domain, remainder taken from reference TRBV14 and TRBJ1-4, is EAGVTQFPSHSVIEKGQTVTLRCDPISGHDNLYWYRRVMGKEIKFLLHFVKESKQDESGMPNNRFLAERTGGTYSTLKVQPAELEDSGVYFCASSRNGGTSSEKLFFGSGTQLSVL.

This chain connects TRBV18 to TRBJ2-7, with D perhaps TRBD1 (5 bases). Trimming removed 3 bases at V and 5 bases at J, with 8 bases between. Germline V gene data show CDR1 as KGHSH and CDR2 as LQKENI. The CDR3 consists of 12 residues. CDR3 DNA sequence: TGTGCCAGCTCACCGGACACTAACGAGCAGTACTTC. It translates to CASSPDTNEQYF.

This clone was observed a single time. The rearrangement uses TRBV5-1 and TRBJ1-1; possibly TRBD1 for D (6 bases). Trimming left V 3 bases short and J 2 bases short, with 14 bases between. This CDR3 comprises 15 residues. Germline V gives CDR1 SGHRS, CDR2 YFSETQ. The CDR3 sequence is CASSSETGLNTEAFF. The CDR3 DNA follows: TGCGCCAGCAGCTCGGAGACAGGCCTAAACACTGAAGCTTTCTTT.

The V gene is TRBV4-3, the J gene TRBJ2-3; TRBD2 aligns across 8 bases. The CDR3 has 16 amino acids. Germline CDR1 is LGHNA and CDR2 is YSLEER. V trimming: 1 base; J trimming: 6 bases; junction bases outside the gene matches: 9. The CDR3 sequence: CASSQADGGAKDTQYF. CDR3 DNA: TGCGCCAGCAGCCAAGCCGACGGGGGGGCGAAGGATACGCAGTATTTT.

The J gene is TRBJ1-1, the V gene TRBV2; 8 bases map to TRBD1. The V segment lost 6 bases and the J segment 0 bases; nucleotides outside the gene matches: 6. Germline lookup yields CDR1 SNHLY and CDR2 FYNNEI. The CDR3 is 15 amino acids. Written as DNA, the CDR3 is TGTGCCAGCAGCCCCCGGACAGGGCTGAACACTGAAGCTTTCTTT. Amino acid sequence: CASSPRTGLNTEAFF.

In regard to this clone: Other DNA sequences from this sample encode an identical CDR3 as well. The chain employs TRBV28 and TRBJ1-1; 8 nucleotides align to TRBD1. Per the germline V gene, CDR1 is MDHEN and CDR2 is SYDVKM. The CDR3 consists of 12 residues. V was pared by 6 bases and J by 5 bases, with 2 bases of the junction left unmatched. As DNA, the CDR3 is TGTGCCAGCAGAACAGGGGGGACTGAAGCTTTCTTT. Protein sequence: CASRTGGTEAFF.

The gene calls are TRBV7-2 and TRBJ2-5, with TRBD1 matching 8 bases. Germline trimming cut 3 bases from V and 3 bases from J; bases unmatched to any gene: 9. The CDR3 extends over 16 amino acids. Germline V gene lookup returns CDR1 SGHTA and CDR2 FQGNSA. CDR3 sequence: CASSFLPGQAEETQYF. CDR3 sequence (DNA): TGTGCCAGCAGCTTCCTACCGGGACAGGCGGAAGAGACCCAGTACTTC.

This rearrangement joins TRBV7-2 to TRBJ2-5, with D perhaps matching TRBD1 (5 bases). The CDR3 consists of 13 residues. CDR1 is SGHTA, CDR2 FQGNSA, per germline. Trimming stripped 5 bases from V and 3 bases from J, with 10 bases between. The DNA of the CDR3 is TGTGCCAGCAGCCCGTGGGGCGAAGAGACCCAGTACTTC. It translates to CASSPWGEETQYF.

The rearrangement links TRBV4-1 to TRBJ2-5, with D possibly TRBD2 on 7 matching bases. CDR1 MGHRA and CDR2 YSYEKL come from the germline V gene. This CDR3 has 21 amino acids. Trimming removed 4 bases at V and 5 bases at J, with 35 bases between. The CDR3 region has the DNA TGCGCCAGCAGCCCAAAATGGGGGCGGGGGCGACCCGTTGTTAAGGTGGAGACCCAGTACTTC. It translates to CASSPKWGRGRPVVKVETQYF.

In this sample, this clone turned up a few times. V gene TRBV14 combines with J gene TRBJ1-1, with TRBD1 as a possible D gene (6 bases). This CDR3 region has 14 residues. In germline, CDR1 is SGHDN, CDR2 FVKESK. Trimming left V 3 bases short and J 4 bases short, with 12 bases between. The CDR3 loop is CASSQGARSTEAFF. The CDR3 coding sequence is TGTGCCAGCAGCCAGGGGGCGCGGAGCACTGAAGCTTTCTTT.

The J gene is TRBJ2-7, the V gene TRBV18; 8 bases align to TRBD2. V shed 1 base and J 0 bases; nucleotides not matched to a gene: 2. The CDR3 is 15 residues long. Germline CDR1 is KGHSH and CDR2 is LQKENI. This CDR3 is CASSPQRGHSYEQYF. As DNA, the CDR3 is TGTGCCAGCTCACCACAGCGGGGGCACTCCTACGAGCAGTACTTC.

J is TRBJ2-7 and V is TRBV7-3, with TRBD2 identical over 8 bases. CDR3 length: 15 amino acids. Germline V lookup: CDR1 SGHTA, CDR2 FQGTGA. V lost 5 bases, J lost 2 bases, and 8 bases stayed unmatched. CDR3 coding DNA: TGTGCCAGCAGCCGGGGCGTAGCGGGAACCTACGAGCAGTACTTC. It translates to CASSRGVAGTYEQYF.

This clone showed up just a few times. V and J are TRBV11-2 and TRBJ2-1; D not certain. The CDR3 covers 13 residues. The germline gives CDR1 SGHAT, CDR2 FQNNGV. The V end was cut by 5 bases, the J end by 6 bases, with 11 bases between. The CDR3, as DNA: TGTGCCAGCAGCCCCCCCGCGAGCAATGAGCAGTTCTTC. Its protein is CASSPPASNEQFF. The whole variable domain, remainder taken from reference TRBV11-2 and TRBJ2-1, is EAGVAQSPRYKIIEKRQSVAFWCNPISGHATLYWYQQILGQGPKLLIQFQNNGVVDDSQLPKDRFSAERLKGVDSTLKIQPAKLEDSAVYLCASSPPASNEQFFGPGTRLTVL.

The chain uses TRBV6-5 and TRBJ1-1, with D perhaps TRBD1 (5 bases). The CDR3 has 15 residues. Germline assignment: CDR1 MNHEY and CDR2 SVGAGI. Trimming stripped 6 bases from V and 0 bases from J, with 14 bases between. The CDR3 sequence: CASSRRQSMNTEAFF. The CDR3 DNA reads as TGTGCCAGCAGCAGGAGACAGTCCATGAACACTGAAGCTTTCTTT.

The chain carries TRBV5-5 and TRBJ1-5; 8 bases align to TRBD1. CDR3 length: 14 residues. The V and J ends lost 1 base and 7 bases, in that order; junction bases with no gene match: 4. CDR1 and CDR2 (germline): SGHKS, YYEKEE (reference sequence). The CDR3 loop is CASSLRQGAQPQHF. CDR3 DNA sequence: TGTGCCAGCAGCTTGCGTCAGGGGGCCCAGCCCCAGCATTTT.

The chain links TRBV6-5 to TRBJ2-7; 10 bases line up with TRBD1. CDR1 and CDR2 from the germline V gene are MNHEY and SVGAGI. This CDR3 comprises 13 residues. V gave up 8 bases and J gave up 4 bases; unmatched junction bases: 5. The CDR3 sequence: CASGPGQGYEQYF. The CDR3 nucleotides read TGTGCCAGCGGACCGGGACAGGGGTACGAGCAGTACTTC.